This T cell receptor (beta chain) was recorded in a study of T cells in Graves' hyperthyroidism and ophthalmopathy. Turning to the study itself: Pretreatment peripheral blood was obtained at initial diagnosis.

Hyperthyroidism in the patients, aged 18 to 65, was newly diagnosed and under 2 months in duration. Patients were excluded for uncontrolled infection, other autoimmune disease, pregnancy or lactation. The CDR3 sequence is 12 residues long. In germline, CDR1 is SQVTM, CDR2 ANQGSEA. The ends were cut back, 7 bases at V and 2 bases at J, with 12 bases in the middle. With respect to this clonotype: It may be a read error: a sequence one base away is much more abundant. The CDR3 does not close with the conserved phenylalanine or tryptophan, likely indicating a read error.

Amplified TCR beta CDR3 regions derived from RNA transcripts. First-round RT-PCR with HTBI primers amplified the TCR CDR3 region. Each CDR3 protein gets one entry after TCRdb re-called the multiplex PCR reads with MiXCR. The data contain about 200,000 distinct CDR3 sequences, about a sixth of them singletons. This chain uses TRBV29-1 with TRBJ2-7; D is tentatively TRBD1 or TRBD2 (5 bases each). This TCR came from a woman in her 50s with Graves' hyperthyroidism. The specimen sequenced was blood. In nucleotides, the CDR3 is TGCAGCGCTGGGACGGACCCCTACGAGCAGTACATC. It is translated as CSAGTDPYEQYI.